This T cell receptor (beta chain) derives from a study of blood T cell repertoires in COVID-19. The overall study: There were acute and convalescent COVID-19 samples, and they came from the United States, Italy and Spain. The cDNA or gDNA used as material had been derived from T cells, B-cell-depleted T cells, or PBMCs.

The CDR3 runs to 15 residues. CDR1 SGHAT and CDR2 FQNNGV come from the germline V gene. V gave up 5 bases and J gave up 8 bases, with 19 bases separating them. Seattle cases were enrolled at active infection and followed longitudinally. As processed by the authors: Using reference gene primer amplification, nucleated cell counts were estimated. Method: immunoSEQ multiplex PCR; TCRdb's copy keeps in-frame clones and lacks some. V, J and clone size are taken as reported in that table, and D and trimming were inferred from the DNA itself. The data hold approximately 200,000 clones, with about 95% observed a single time.

Sequencing used peripheral blood. The chain has TRBV11-2 and TRBJ1-5, with D maybe TRBD1 (6 bases). The origin of this receptor is a man aged 25 to 40 with COVID-19, enrolled during active disease. CDR3 bases: TGTGCCAGCAGCCCGTCCGGACAGACAACGGAGCCCCAGCATTTT. Protein product: CASSPSGQTTEPQHF.